The 7 T cell receptor beta chains reported below all come from one sample, sequenced in a study of CD8 T cells in Susac syndrome. With random hexamers, reverse transcription was performed on about 0.5 to 1 ug of RNA. One entry per CDR3 protein, called by TCRdb with MiXCR from the immunoSEQ multiplex PCR reads. Of 70,000 or so distinct CDR3 sequences listed, about 95% were seen once; the top ten hold 0.3% to 0.45%. Specimen: CD8+ T cells from PBMCs. The receptors stem from a human donor with multiple sclerosis.

The CDR3 nucleotides read TGTGCCAGCAGCTTACCTGCAGATACGCAGTATTTT. It specifies CASSLPADTQYF. The rearrangement links TRBV7-9 to TRBJ2-3; D is uncertain. Trimming removed 2 bases from V and 4 bases from J, with 4 bases in between. The CDR3 has 12 residues. CDR1 SEHNR and CDR2 FQNEAQ come from the germline V gene (reference sequence). Complete variable domain (other parts from reference TRBV7-9 and TRBJ2-3): DTGVSQNPRHKITKRGQNVTFRCDPISEHNRLYWYRQTLGQGPEFLTYFQNEAQLEKSRLLSDRFSAERPKGSFSTLEIQRTEQGDSAMYLCASSLPADTQYFGPGTRLTVL.

The chain couples TRBV13 to TRBJ1-3, with D hard to call. Germline-derived CDR1 and CDR2 are PRHDT and FYEKMQ (reference sequence). This CDR3 is 14 amino acids long. V shed 8 bases and J shed 0 bases, with 11 bases lying between them. CDR3 nucleotide sequence: TGTGCCAGCTCGGACGGAGTCTCTGGAAACACCATATATTTT. Translated: CASSDGVSGNTIYF.

The chain recombines TRBV3-1 with TRBJ2-2; tentatively, D is TRBD2 (6 bases). Germline values: CDR1 LGHDT, CDR2 YNNKEL (reference sequence). The CDR3 sequence is 14 residues long. V was clipped by 4 bases and J by 4 bases, with 10 bases between them. CDR3 sequence (DNA): TGTGCCAGCAGCCTGACTAGTTCCACCGGGGAGCTGTTTTTT. Its protein is CASSLTSSTGELFF.

This chain uses TRBV27 with TRBJ1-6; D uncertain. The CDR3 runs 16 residues. V was trimmed by 1 base and J by 7 bases, leaving 14 bases between them. From germline, CDR1 is MNHEY and CDR2 SMNVEV (reference sequence). The CDR3 nucleotides are TGTGCCAGCAGTTTATATTCCCCGGGCTTCAATTCACCCCTCCACTTT. Its protein is CASSLYSPGFNSPLHF.

The chain joins TRBV6-2 or TRBV6-3 to TRBJ2-1; 11 bases map to TRBD2. Germline V lookup: CDR1 MNHEY, CDR2 SVGEGT. The CDR3 loop spans 16 amino acids. With V trimmed by 3 bases and J by 2 bases, 3 bases remained unmatched. In DNA, the CDR3 is TGTGCCAGCAGTTATCTGACTAGCGGGGCCTACAATGAGCAGTTCTTC. Residues: CASSYLTSGAYNEQFF.

This chain links TRBV6-2 or TRBV6-3 with TRBJ2-5; D is tentatively TRBD1 or TRBD2 (5 bases each). The V end was cut by 0 bases, the J end by 4 bases, with 15 bases between. The germline V gene encodes CDR1 MNHEY and CDR2 SVGEGT. The CDR3 sequence is 16 residues long. The CDR3 spells CASSYSSGERGETQYF. In DNA form, the CDR3 reads TGTGCCAGCAGTTACTCCTCCGGGGAGAGGGGAGAGACCCAGTACTTC.

The rearrangement links TRBV27 to TRBJ2-2, with 9 bases lining up with TRBD1. Germline values: CDR1 MNHEY, CDR2 SMNVEV (reference sequence). The CDR3 extends over 16 amino acids. J gave up 1 base and V 5 bases, and 5 bases lay outside the gene matches. CDR3 DNA sequence: TGTGCCAGCAGTCCCCGACAGGGGGTGAACACCGGGGAGCTGTTTTTT. Its protein is CASSPRQGVNTGELFF.